This TCR beta chain was sequenced for a study of identical twins. Study-wide results and limits: One should note that invariant MAIT and iNKT cells could partly confound zero-insertion analyses. Out-of-frame TCR alpha sharing observed in monozygotic twins exceeded model estimates. The study found weaker excess twin sharing in beta out-of-frame sequences.

CDR1 and CDR2 from the germline V gene are LGHDT and YNNKEL (reference sequence). This CDR3 region has 16 residues. Germline trimming cut 6 bases from V and 2 bases from J; bases unmatched to any gene: 10. TCRdb re-derived calls from the 5' RACE reads in MiXCR, one entry per CDR3 protein. The sample records hundreds of thousands of distinct CDR3 sequences, roughly 18% being singletons. In this sample, this clonotype turned up a few times. The antigen is unknown. The sample also formed part of further work on T cells expressing NK-cell markers. From that second work: Eight donors were sequenced, seven testing HCMV-seropositive and one testing seronegative.

The chain employs TRBV3-1 and TRBJ2-3; 8 bases fit TRBD2. Sequenced sample: PBMCs. This receptor was obtained from a woman younger than 35 in good health. In DNA, the CDR3 is TGTGCCAGCAGTGGGGGTGGCGGGGGGTCCACAGATACGCAGTATTTT. Protein product: CASSGGGGGSTDTQYF.